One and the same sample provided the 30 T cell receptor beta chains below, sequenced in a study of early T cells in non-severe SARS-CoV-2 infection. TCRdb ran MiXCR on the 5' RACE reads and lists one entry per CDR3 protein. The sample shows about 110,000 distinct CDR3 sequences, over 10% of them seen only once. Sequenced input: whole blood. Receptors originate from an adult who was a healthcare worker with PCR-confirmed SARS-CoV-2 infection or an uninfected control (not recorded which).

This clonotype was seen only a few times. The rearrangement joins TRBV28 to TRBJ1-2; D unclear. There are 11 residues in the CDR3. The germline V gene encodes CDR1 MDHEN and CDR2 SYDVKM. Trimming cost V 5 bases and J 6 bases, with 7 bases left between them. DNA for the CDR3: TGTGCCAGCAGTCCCAACGATGGCTACACCTTC. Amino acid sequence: CASSPNDGYTF.

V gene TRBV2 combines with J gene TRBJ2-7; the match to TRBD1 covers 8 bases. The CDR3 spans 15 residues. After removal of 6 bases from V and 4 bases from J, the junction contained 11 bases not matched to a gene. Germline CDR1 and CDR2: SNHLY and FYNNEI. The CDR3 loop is CASRSPQGAGYEQYF. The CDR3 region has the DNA TGTGCCAGCAGATCCCCCCAGGGGGCAGGATACGAGCAGTACTTC.

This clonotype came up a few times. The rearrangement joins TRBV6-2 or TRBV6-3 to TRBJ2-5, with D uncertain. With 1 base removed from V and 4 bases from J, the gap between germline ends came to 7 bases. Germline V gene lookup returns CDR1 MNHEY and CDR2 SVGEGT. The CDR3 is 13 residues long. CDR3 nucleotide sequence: TGTGCCAGCAGTTACTTTCGAGGAGAGACCCAGTACTTC. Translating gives CASSYFRGETQYF.

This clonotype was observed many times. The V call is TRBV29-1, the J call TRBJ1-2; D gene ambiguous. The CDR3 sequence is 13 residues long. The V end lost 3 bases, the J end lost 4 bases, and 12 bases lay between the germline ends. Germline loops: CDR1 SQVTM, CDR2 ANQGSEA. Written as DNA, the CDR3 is TGCAGCGTTGACGTCGACCCTGGCTATGGCTACACCTTC. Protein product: CSVDVDPGYGYTF.

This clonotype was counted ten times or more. CDR3 sequence reads: CASSLTEGSPLHF. The DNA of the CDR3 is TGTGCCAGCAGCTTAACAGAGGGTTCACCCCTCCACTTT. The chain uses TRBV11-3 and TRBJ1-6; D unclear. Germline assignment: CDR1 SGHNT and CDR2 YENEEA. CDR3 size: 13 residues. The ends were cut back, 2 bases at V and 9 bases at J, with 8 bases in the middle.

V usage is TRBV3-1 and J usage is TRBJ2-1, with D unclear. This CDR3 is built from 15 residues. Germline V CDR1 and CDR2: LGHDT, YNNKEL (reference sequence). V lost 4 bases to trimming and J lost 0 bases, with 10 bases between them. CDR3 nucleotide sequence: TGTGCCAGCAGCCCTACACCTTACTCCTACAATGAGCAGTTCTTC. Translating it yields CASSPTPYSYNEQFF.

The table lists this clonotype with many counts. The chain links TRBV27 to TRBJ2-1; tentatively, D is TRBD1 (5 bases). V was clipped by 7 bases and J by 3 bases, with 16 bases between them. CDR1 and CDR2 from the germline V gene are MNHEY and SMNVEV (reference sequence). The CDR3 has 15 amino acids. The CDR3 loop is CASTPGALLYNEQFF. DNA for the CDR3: TGTGCCAGCACCCCTGGGGCCCTCCTCTACAATGAGCAGTTCTTC.

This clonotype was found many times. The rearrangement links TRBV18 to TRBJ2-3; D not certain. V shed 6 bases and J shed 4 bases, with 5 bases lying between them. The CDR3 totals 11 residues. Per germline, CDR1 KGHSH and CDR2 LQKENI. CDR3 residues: CASSTSDTQYF. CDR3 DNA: TGTGCCAGCTCGACTTCAGATACGCAGTATTTT.

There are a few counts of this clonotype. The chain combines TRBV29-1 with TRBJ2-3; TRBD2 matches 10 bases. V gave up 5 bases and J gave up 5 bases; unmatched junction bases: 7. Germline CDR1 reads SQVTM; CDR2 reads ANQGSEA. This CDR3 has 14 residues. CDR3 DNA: TGCAGCGTTAAGCGGGAGGGCCAGGAAGATACGCAGTATTTT. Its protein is CSVKREGQEDTQYF.

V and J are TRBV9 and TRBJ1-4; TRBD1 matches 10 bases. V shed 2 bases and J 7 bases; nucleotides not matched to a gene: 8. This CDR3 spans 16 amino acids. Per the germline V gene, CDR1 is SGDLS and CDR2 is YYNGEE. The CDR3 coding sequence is TGTGCCAGCAGCGTTGACAGGGGGCGCTTAGGTGAAAAACTGTTTTTT. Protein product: CASSVDRGRLGEKLFF.

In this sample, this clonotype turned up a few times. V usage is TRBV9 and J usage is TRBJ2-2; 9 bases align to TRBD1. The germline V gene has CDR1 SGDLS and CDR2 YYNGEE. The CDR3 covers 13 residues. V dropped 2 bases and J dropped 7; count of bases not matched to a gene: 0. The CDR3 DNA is TGTGCCAGCAGCGTGACAGGGGGCGGGGAGCTGTTTTTT. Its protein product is CASSVTGGGELFF.

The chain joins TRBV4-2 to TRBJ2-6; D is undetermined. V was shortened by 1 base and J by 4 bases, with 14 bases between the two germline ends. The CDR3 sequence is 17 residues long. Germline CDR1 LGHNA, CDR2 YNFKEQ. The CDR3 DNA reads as TGTGCCAGCAGCCAAGCCCAACGGAACTCGGGGGCCAACGTCCTGACTTTC. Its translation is CASSQAQRNSGANVLTF.

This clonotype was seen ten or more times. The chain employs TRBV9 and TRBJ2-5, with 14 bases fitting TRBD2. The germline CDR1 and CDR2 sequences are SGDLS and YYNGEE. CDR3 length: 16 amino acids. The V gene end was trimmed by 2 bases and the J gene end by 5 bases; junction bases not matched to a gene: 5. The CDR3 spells CASSVGLAGVEETQYF. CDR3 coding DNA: TGTGCCAGCAGCGTGGGACTAGCGGGAGTAGAGGAGACCCAGTACTTC.

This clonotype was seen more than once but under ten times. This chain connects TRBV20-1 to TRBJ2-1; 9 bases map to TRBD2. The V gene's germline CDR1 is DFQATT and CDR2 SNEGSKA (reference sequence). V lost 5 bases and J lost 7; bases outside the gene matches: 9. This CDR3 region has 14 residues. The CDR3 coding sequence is TGCAGTGCTCGAGCGGGGGGCGGTCTTAATGAGCAGTTCTTC. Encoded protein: CSARAGGGLNEQFF.

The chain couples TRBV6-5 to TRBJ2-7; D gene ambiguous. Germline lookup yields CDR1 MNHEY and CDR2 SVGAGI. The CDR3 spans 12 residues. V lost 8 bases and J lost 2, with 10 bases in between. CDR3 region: CASGFPAYEQYF. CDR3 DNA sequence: TGTGCCAGCGGATTCCCGGCCTACGAGCAGTACTTC.

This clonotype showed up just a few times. The DNA for the CDR3 is TGTGCTAGTGGTTTGGTACTGGGGACCCAGTACTTC. Protein: CASGLVLGTQYF. This sequence joins TRBV12-5 and TRBJ2-5; the D is unclear. CDR1 and CDR2 from the germline V gene are LGHNT and FRNRAP. This CDR3 has 12 amino acids. Trimming left V 0 bases short and J 7 bases short, with 6 bases between. The full variable domain, rest sourced from reference TRBV12-5 and TRBJ2-5, is DARVTQTPRHKVTEMGQEVTMRCQPILGHNTVFWYRQTMMQGLELLAYFRNRAPLDDSGMPKDRFSAEMPDATLATLKIQPSEPRDSAVYFCASGLVLGTQYFGPGTRLLVL.

This CDR3 reads CASSFRPGPDNSPLHF. DNA of the CDR3: TGCGCCAGCAGCTTCCGGCCGGGACCTGATAATTCACCCCTCCACTTT. The chain is built from TRBV5-1 and TRBJ1-6; D is perhaps TRBD1 (5 bases). V was cut by 2 bases and J by 5 bases, with 14 bases left in between. The length of the CDR3 is 16 residues. The germline CDR1 and CDR2 sequences are SGHRS and YFSETQ.

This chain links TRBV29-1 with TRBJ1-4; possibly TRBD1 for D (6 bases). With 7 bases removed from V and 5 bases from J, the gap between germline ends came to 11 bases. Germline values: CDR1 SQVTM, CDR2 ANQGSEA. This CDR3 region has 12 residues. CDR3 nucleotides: TGCAGCGCTCGGACAGTAAATGAAAAACTGTTTTTT. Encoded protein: CSARTVNEKLFF.

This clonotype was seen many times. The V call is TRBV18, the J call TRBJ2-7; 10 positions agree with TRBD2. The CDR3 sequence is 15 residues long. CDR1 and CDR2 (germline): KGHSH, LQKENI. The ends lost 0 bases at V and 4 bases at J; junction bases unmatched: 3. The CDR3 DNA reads TGTGCCAGCTCACCACCAGCGGGAGGGCCTTACGAGCAGTACTTC. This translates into CASSPPAGGPYEQYF. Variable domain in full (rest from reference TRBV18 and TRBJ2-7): NAGVMQNPRHLVRRRGQEARLRCSPMKGHSHVYWYRQLPEEGLKFMVYLQKENIIDESGMPKERFSAEFPKEGPSILRIQQVVRGDSAAYFCASSPPAGGPYEQYFGPGTRLTVT.

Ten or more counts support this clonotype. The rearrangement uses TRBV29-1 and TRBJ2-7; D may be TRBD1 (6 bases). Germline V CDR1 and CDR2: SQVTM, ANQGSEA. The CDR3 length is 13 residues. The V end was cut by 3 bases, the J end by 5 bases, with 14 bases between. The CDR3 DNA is TGCAGCGTTGACGTAGCTGGGGGCAACGAGCAGTACTTC. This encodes CSVDVAGGNEQYF.

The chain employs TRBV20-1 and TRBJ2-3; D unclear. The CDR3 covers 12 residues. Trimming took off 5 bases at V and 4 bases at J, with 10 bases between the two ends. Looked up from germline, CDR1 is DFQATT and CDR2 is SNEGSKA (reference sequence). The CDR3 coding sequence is TGCAGTGCTTACCAAAGATCAGATACGCAGTATTTT. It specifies CSAYQRSDTQYF.

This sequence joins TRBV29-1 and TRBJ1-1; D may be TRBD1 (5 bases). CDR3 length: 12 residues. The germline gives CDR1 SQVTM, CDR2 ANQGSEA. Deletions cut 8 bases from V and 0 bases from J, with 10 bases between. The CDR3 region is CSTDTMNTEAFF. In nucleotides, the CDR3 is TGCAGCACGGACACCATGAACACTGAAGCTTTCTTT. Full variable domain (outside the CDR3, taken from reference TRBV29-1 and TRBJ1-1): SAVISQKPSRDICQRGTSLTIQCQVDSQVTMMFWYRQQPGQSLTLIATANQGSEATYESGFVIDKFPISRPNLTFSTLTVSNMSPEDSSIYLCSTDTMNTEAFFGQGTRLTVV.

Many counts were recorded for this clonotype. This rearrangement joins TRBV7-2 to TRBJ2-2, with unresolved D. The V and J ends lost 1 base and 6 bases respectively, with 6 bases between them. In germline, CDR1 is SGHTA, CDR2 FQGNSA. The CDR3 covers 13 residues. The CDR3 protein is CASSLGLSGELFF. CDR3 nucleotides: TGTGCCAGCAGCTTAGGATTGTCCGGGGAGCTGTTTTTT.

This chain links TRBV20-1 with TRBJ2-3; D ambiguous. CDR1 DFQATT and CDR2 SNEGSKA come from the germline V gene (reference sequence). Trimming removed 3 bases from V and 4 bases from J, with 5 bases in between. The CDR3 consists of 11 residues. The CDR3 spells CSASSPDTQYF. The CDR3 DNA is TGCAGTGCTAGTTCTCCAGATACGCAGTATTTT.

CDR3 region: CASGWGLAGAATQYF. CDR3 coding DNA: TGTGCTAGTGGTTGGGGACTAGCGGGAGCTGCCACGCAGTATTTT. V and J are TRBV12-5 and TRBJ2-3; 14 bases fit TRBD2. V was pared by 4 bases and J by 9 bases, with 6 bases of the junction left unmatched. Germline CDR1 and CDR2: LGHNT and FRNRAP. The length of the CDR3 is 15 residues. The complete variable domain, with remaining parts taken from reference TRBV12-5 and TRBJ2-3, reads DARVTQTPRHKVTEMGQEVTMRCQPILGHNTVFWYRQTMMQGLELLAYFRNRAPLDDSGMPKDRFSAEMPDATLATLKIQPSEPRDSAVYFCASGWGLAGAATQYFGPGTRLTVL.

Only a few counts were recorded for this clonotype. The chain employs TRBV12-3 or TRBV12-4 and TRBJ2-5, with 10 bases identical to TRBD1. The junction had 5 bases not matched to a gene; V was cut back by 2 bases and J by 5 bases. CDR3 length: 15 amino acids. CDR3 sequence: CASSLSGTGEETQYF. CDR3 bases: TGTGCCAGCAGTTTATCCGGGACAGGGGAGGAGACCCAGTACTTC.

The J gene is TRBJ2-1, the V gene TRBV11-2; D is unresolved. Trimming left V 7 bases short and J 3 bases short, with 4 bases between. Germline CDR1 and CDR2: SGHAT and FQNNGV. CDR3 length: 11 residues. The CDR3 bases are TGTGCCAGCAATCTCTACAATGAGCAGTTCTTC. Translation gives CASNLYNEQFF. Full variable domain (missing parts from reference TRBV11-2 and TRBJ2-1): EAGVAQSPRYKIIEKRQSVAFWCNPISGHATLYWYQQILGQGPKLLIQFQNNGVVDDSQLPKDRFSAERLKGVDSTLKIQPAKLEDSAVYLCASNLYNEQFFGPGTRLTVL.

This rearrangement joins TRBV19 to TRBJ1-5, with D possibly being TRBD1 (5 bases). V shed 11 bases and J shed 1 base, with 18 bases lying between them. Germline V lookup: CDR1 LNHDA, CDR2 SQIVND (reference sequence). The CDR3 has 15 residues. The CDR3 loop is CASEPPGPSNQPQHF. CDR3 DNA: TGTGCCTCCGAACCCCCGGGACCAAGCAATCAGCCCCAGCATTTT.

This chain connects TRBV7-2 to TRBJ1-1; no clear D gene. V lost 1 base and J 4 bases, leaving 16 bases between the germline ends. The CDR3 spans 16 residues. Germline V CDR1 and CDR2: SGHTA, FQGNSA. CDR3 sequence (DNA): TGTGCCAGCAGCTTAGTGCCACCCCCTCTGGTCACTGAAGCTTTCTTT. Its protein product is CASSLVPPPLVTEAFF.

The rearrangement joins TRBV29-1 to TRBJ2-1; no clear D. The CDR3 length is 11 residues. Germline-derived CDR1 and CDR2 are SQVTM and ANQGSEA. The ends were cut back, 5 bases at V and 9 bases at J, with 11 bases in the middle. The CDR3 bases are TGCAGCGTTTACGTTGGTCGTGAGCAGTTCTTC. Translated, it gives CSVYVGREQFF.